This passage covers 3 T cell receptor beta chains from one sample sequenced in a study of cytotoxic CD8 clonotypes in ibrutinib-treated CLL. The method was immunoSEQ multiplex PCR; TCRdb's version includes in-frame clones alone and lacks a portion of them. The profile covers 190,000 or so clones, with about 72% appearing a single time and roughly 13% taken by the ten largest. Source: PBMCs, taken after 24 months of ibrutinib treatment. The receptors here all came from a human donor with chronic lymphocytic leukemia.

Concerning this clone: Germline and junction disagree at one end, which may indicate a read error. The chain employs TRBV5-1 and TRBJ2-1; D perhaps matches TRBD1 (6 bases). Germline V gene data show CDR1 as SGHRS and CDR2 as YFSETQ. This CDR3 comprises 11 residues. The CDR3 loop is CASSSWDTEIF. CDR3 nucleotide sequence: TGCGCCAGCAGCTCTTGGGACACGGAGATCTTC.

This chain connects TRBV7-6 to TRBJ2-7; D not resolved. V lost 1 base and J 2 bases, leaving 9 bases between the germline ends. The length of the CDR3 is 14 residues. In germline, CDR1 is SGHVS, CDR2 FNYEAQ. In nucleotides, the CDR3 is TGTGCCAGCAGCTTAGGGGAAGACGCCTACGAGCAGTACTTC. It encodes CASSLGEDAYEQYF.

The chain employs TRBV11-2 and TRBJ2-1; 7 bases line up with TRBD2. CDR1 SGHAT and CDR2 FQNNGV come from the germline V gene. This CDR3 is built from 15 residues. J gave up 4 bases and V 5 bases, and 8 bases lay outside the gene matches. This CDR3 is CASSRREGIYNEQFF. Here the CDR3 DNA reads TGTGCCAGCAGCCGCAGGGAGGGAATTTACAATGAGCAGTTCTTC.